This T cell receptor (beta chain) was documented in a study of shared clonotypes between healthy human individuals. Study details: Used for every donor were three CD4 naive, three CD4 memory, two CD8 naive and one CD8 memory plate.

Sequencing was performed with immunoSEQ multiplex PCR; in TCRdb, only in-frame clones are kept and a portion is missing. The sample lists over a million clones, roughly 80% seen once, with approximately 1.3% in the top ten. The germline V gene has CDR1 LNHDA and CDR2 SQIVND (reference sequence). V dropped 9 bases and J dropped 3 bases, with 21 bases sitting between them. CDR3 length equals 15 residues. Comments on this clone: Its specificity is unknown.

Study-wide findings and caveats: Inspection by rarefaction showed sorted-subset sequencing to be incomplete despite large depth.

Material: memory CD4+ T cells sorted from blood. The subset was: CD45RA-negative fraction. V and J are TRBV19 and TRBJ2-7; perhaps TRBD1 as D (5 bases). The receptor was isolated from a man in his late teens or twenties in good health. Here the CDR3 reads CARRLLADTIYEQYF. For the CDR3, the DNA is TGTGCCAGACGCCTTTTGGCGGACACCATCTACGAGCAGTACTTC.